The next 27 T cell receptor beta chains were all read from a single sample in a study of T cell responses to AZD1222 COVID-19 vaccine. The method was immunoSEQ multiplex PCR; TCRdb's version includes in-frame clones alone and lacks a portion of them. The sample has fewer than 100,000 clones, 88% seen once. The sample here was peripheral blood, taken on day 0 of AZD1222 vaccination. The origin of the receptors is an adult in good health.

For this clone: This CDR3 is also generated by other DNA sequences in the sample. The chain uses TRBV4-3 and TRBJ2-5, with TRBD1 as a possible D gene (5 bases). The germline CDR1 and CDR2 sequences are LGHNA and YSLEER. The CDR3 sequence is 14 residues long. Trimming pared 0 bases from V and 5 bases from J, leaving 10 bases between. The CDR3 loop is CASSQEVGPETQYF. DNA for the CDR3: TGCGCCAGCAGCCAAGAGGTGGGGCCGGAGACCCAGTACTTC.

J is TRBJ1-2 and V is TRBV4-3; weak D call: TRBD1 (6 bases). CDR3 length: 14 residues. Deletions cut 5 bases from V and 3 bases from J, with 13 bases between. CDR1 and CDR2 (germline): LGHNA, YSLEER. The chain's CDR3 is CASSYTGLDYGYTF. In DNA, the CDR3 is TGCGCCAGCAGCTATACAGGGCTAGACTATGGCTACACCTTC.

The genes are TRBV9 and TRBJ2-2; 8 bases align to TRBD2. The CDR3 covers 15 residues. Germline V CDR1 and CDR2: SGDLS, YYNGEE. After removal of 4 bases from V and 6 bases from J, the junction contained 8 bases not matched to a gene. In nucleotides, the CDR3 is TGTGCCAGCAGCCGGAGCGGGGGCCTCGCCGGGGAGCTGTTTTTT. Residues: CASSRSGGLAGELFF.

The V and J genes are TRBV7-2 and TRBJ2-1, with TRBD1 identical over 7 bases. The CDR3 runs to 14 residues. Unmatched junction bases numbered 5, after V lost 9 bases and J lost 0 bases. CDR1 and CDR2 from the germline V gene are SGHTA and FQGNSA. CDR3 sequence (DNA): TGTGCCAGTCACCCAGGGGGCTCCTACAATGAGCAGTTCTTC. This sequence encodes CASHPGGSYNEQFF.

V gene TRBV28 combines with J gene TRBJ1-1; D is ambiguous. The length of the CDR3 is 13 residues. Per the germline V gene, CDR1 is MDHEN and CDR2 is SYDVKM. V was trimmed by 4 bases and J by 1 base, leaving 7 bases between them. CDR3 amino acids: CASSSVGNTEAFF. CDR3 bases: TGTGCCAGCAGTTCAGTAGGGAACACTGAAGCTTTCTTT.

There are a few counts of this clone. The chain couples TRBV13 to TRBJ2-1, with D perhaps TRBD1 (6 bases). CDR3 size: 14 residues. V lost 2 bases and J 7 bases, leaving 12 bases between the germline ends. Looked up from germline, CDR1 is PRHDT and CDR2 is FYEKMQ (reference sequence). The DNA of the CDR3 is TGTGCCAGCAGCTTACAACAGGGAACTAATGAGCAGTTCTTC. It translates to CASSLQQGTNEQFF.

A remark on this clone: A read error may explain this, as a much larger clone is one base away. This chain connects TRBV4-2 to TRBJ2-1; D may be TRBD1 or TRBD2 (5 bases each). This CDR3 is built from 17 residues. Germline CDR1 and CDR2: LGHNA and YNFKEQ. The CDR3 nucleotides are TGTGCCAGCAGCCAATCAGGGAGCCGAGTTGGCTACAATGGGCAGTTCTTC. Residues: CASSQSGSRVGYNGQFF.

In DNA, the CDR3 is TGTGCCAGCAGTCGTGGAGGACAGGGCGAAAAACTGTTTTTT. This sequence encodes CASSRGGQGEKLFF. This chain connects TRBV28 to TRBJ1-4; 8 nucleotides align to TRBD1. The length of the CDR3 is 14 residues. CDR1 is MDHEN and CDR2 is SYDVKM in the germline V gene. The ends lost 5 bases at V and 8 bases at J; junction bases unmatched: 7.

J is TRBJ2-7 and V is TRBV11-2, with D possibly being TRBD2 (5 bases). Germline CDR1 SGHAT, CDR2 FQNNGV. V gave up 3 bases and J gave up 3 bases, with 12 bases separating them. The CDR3 runs 14 residues. CDR3 coding DNA: TGTGCCAGCAGCTTGAGGGTCGGCGGCTACGAGCAGTACTTC. This translates into CASSLRVGGYEQYF.

The chain links TRBV7-9 to TRBJ1-4; D gene unclear. The V and J ends lost 1 base and 8 bases respectively, with 14 bases between them. Germline V CDR1 and CDR2: SEHNR, FQNEAQ (reference sequence). The CDR3 has 15 amino acids. CDR3 nucleotide sequence: TGTGCCAGCAGCTTAGATCTGCCTTTTGGGGAAAAACTGTTTTTT. The encoded protein is CASSLDLPFGEKLFF.

The V and J genes are TRBV5-1 and TRBJ2-7; 7 bases match TRBD1. Germline V gene sequence: CDR1 SGHRS, CDR2 YFSETQ. V gave up 4 bases and J gave up 3 bases; unmatched junction bases: 10. The CDR3 spans 15 residues. CDR3 protein: CASSKGTENYYEQYF. CDR3 in DNA: TGCGCCAGCAGCAAAGGGACAGAGAACTACTACGAGCAGTACTTC. The whole variable domain, filled in from reference TRBV5-1 and TRBJ2-7, reads KAGVTQTPRYLIKTRGQQVTLSCSPISGHRSVSWYQQTPGQGLQFLFEYFSETQRNKGNFPGRFSGRQFSNSRSEMNVSTLELGDSALYLCASSKGTENYYEQYFGPGTRLTVT.

The gene calls are TRBV9 and TRBJ2-7; 8 bases line up with TRBD2. The J segment lost 5 bases and the V segment lost 3 bases, leaving 13 bases of the junction unmatched. This CDR3 contains 16 residues. The germline CDR1 and CDR2 sequences are SGDLS and YYNGEE. The CDR3 loop reads CASSAGGPLGLDEQYF. The CDR3 DNA reads as TGTGCCAGCAGCGCGGGAGGGCCTCTAGGACTAGACGAGCAGTACTTC.

CDR3 coding DNA: TGTGCCAGCAGCTTAGGAGATCGGTACGAGCAGTACTTC. Translating it yields CASSLGDRYEQYF. The chain has TRBV11-3 and TRBJ2-7; unclear D gene. The CDR3 has 13 residues. Between the trimmed V and J ends, which lost 1 base and 4 bases, there was a span of 8 bases. Germline-derived CDR1 and CDR2 are SGHNT and YENEEA. Using reference TRBV11-3 and TRBJ2-7 for the parts outside the CDR3, the full variable domain is EAGVVQSPRYKIIEKKQPVAFWCNPISGHNTLYWYLQNLGQGPELLIRYENEEAVDDSQLPKDRFSAERLKGVDSTLKIQPAELGDSAVYLCASSLGDRYEQYFGPGTRLTVT.

The CDR3 DNA sequence: TGTGCCAGTAGCGAGACAGGGGTTAGTCAGCCCCAGCATTTT. Its translation is CASSETGVSQPQHF. V gene TRBV19 combines with J gene TRBJ1-5; TRBD1 matches 8 bases. The length of the CDR3 is 14 residues. The trim removed 6 bases at V and 6 bases at J, leaving 7 bases unmatched. CDR1 is LNHDA, CDR2 SQIVND, per germline (reference sequence).

The CDR3 reads CASSFSEGGVNTQYF. The CDR3 coding sequence is TGTGCCAGCAGTTTTAGTGAGGGGGGGGTGAATACGCAGTATTTT. This sequence joins TRBV27 and TRBJ2-3; tentative D call: TRBD2 (7 bases). This CDR3 is built from 15 residues. V was pared by 3 bases and J by 7 bases, with 17 bases between. Looked up from germline, CDR1 is MNHEY and CDR2 is SMNVEV (reference sequence).

This chain uses TRBV6-5 with TRBJ2-7; perhaps TRBD2 as D (5 bases). The germline V gene has CDR1 MNHEY and CDR2 SVGAGI. There are 15 residues in the CDR3. Trimming cost V 0 bases and J 5 bases, with 14 bases left between them. CDR3 region: CASSYSISTEDEQYF. CDR3 nucleotide sequence: TGTGCCAGCAGTTACTCGATCTCCACGGAGGACGAGCAGTACTTC.

V is TRBV2 and J is TRBJ1-1; TRBD1 agrees at 8 bases. Per the germline V gene, CDR1 is SNHLY and CDR2 is FYNNEI. This CDR3 is built from 13 residues. The V segment lost 7 bases and the J segment 1 base; nucleotides outside the gene matches: 2. In DNA form, the CDR3 reads TGTGCCAGCAAAGGGACAGGGAACACTGAAGCTTTCTTT. This translates into CASKGTGNTEAFF.

This rearrangement joins TRBV10-3 to TRBJ1-2; D may be TRBD1 (5 bases). The V and J ends lost 6 bases and 4 bases respectively, with 18 bases between them. CDR3 size: 15 residues. Germline-derived CDR1 and CDR2 are ENHRY and SYGVKD. CDR3 amino acids: CAISGGGQARYGYTF. DNA of the CDR3: TGTGCCATCAGCGGGGGAGGGCAGGCGCGCTATGGCTACACCTTC.

The chain is built from TRBV9 and TRBJ2-1; D unclear. Germline loops: CDR1 SGDLS, CDR2 YYNGEE. The CDR3 is made up of 12 amino acids. Trimming removed 2 bases at V and 5 bases at J, with 5 bases between. CDR3 nucleotide sequence: TGTGCCAGCAGCGTCACTAACAATGAGCAGTTCTTC. Translating gives CASSVTNNEQFF. The entire variable domain, with the rest obtained from reference TRBV9 and TRBJ2-1, is as follows: DSGVTQTPKHLITATGQRVTLRCSPRSGDLSVYWYQQSLDQGLQFLIQYYNGEERAKGNILERFSAQQFPDLHSELNLSSLELGDSALYFCASSVTNNEQFFGPGTRLTVL.

The chain recombines TRBV20-1 with TRBJ1-1, with D maybe TRBD1 (5 bases). Germline CDR1 and CDR2: DFQATT and SNEGSKA (reference sequence). Trimming took 5 bases from V and 9 from J, leaving 13 bases between them. This CDR3 has 11 residues. CDR3 in amino acids: CSAGSGLKAFF. DNA for the CDR3: TGCAGTGCTGGGTCAGGGTTGAAAGCTTTCTTT.

Here the CDR3 reads CASSDAGTGSTEAFF. As DNA, the CDR3 is TGTGCCAGCAGTGATGCCGGGACAGGGAGCACTGAAGCTTTCTTT. This chain joins TRBV6-1 and TRBJ1-1, with 9 nucleotides matching TRBD1. J gave up 4 bases and V 3 bases, and 6 bases lay outside the gene matches. Germline V gene lookup returns CDR1 MNHNS and CDR2 SASEGT. CDR3 length: 15 amino acids.

This chain uses TRBV7-2 with TRBJ1-2, with a tentative D call TRBD1 (6 bases). Germline values: CDR1 SGHTA, CDR2 FQGNSA. The CDR3 has 15 residues. Trimming stripped 6 bases from V and 6 bases from J, with 20 bases between. CDR3 sequence (DNA): TGTGCCAGCAGTAATATTTGGGGGACACCAAATGGCTACACCTTC. Amino acids: CASSNIWGTPNGYTF.

Here the CDR3 DNA reads TGTGCCAGCAGCCCCCGGAACATCAACACTGAAGCTTTCTTT. Protein sequence: CASSPRNINTEAFF. J is TRBJ1-1 and V is TRBV7-2; no clear D gene. The CDR3 covers 14 residues. Germline V gene sequence: CDR1 SGHTA, CDR2 FQGNSA. V was cut by 5 bases and J by 2 bases, with 12 bases left in between.

The V call is TRBV19, the J call TRBJ2-1; 10 nucleotides agree with TRBD2. The V gene end was trimmed by 3 bases and the J gene end by 0 bases; junction bases not matched to a gene: 5. CDR3 length: 17 amino acids. From germline, CDR1 is LNHDA and CDR2 SQIVND (reference sequence). CDR3 residues: CASSMGSGGNSYNEQFF. The CDR3 coding sequence is TGTGCCAGTAGTATGGGTAGCGGGGGGAACTCCTACAATGAGCAGTTCTTC.

A single count supports this clone. The CDR3 region is CASSLPDGNTEAFF. CDR3 DNA: TGTGCCAGCAGCCTACCCGACGGAAACACTGAAGCTTTCTTT. The rearrangement joins TRBV11-1 to TRBJ1-1, with D uncertain. CDR1 is SGHAT and CDR2 is FQDESV in the germline V gene (reference sequence). V was clipped by 5 bases and J by 2 bases, with 12 bases between them. CDR3 size: 14 residues.

This sequence joins TRBV20-1 and TRBJ2-5; D uncertain. There are 10 residues in the CDR3. V lost 3 bases to trimming and J lost 3 bases, with 2 bases between them. Germline-derived CDR1 and CDR2 are DFQATT and SNEGSKA (reference sequence). The CDR3 is CSASKETQYF. CDR3 nucleotides: TGCAGTGCTAGTAAAGAGACCCAGTACTTC.

This clone is a singleton in its sample. This chain joins TRBV9 and TRBJ1-2; TRBD1 aligns across 10 bases. Germline V gene sequence: CDR1 SGDLS, CDR2 YYNGEE. The CDR3 totals 14 residues. V shed 0 bases, J shed 4 bases, and the junction held 0 bases outside the gene matches. The CDR3 is CASSVGTGGYGYTF. The CDR3 DNA follows: TGTGCCAGCAGCGTAGGGACAGGGGGCTATGGCTACACCTTC.